The 21 T cell receptor beta chains listed next were all sequenced from one sample in a study of memory CD4+ T cells and cytomegalovirus serostatus. Single viable CD3+CD4+CD8-CD45RO+ cells were sorted as the memory CD4+ T cells. The protocol was immunoSEQ multiplex PCR, while the TCRdb copy is restricted to in-frame clones and leaves out a portion. The data hold 40,000 to 50,000 clones, with approximately 74% observed a single time. The sample taken for sequencing was memory CD4+ T cells from blood. These receptors all stem from an adult in good health and CMV-seropositive.

The chain couples TRBV2 to TRBJ1-1; TRBD1 matches 9 bases. The junction had 8 bases not matched to a gene; V was cut back by 3 bases and J by 9 bases. CDR3 length: 14 residues. CDR1 is SNHLY, CDR2 FYNNEI, per germline. For the CDR3, the DNA is TGTGCCAGCAGTGATGAGACAGGGGGTACTCAAGCTTTCTTT. It is translated as CASSDETGGTQAFF.

In its sample, this clone was seen once. The V and J genes are TRBV18 and TRBJ1-1, with D tentatively TRBD1 (6 bases). The V end lost 5 bases, the J end lost 3 bases, and 10 bases lay between the germline ends. This CDR3 is 13 amino acids long. The germline V gene encodes CDR1 KGHSH and CDR2 LQKENI. The CDR3 DNA is TGTGCCAGCTCAGGCTACAGGGACACTGAAGCTTTCTTT. Encoded protein: CASSGYRDTEAFF.

As DNA, the CDR3 is TGTGCCAGCAGGTCTCCCACGGGGGGCGCCGTCTCCTATACGCAGTATTTT. As protein: CASRSPTGGAVSYTQYF. The chain recombines TRBV7-9 with TRBJ2-3; TRBD2 might be the D (7 bases). Per germline, CDR1 SEHNR and CDR2 FQNEAQ (reference sequence). Trimming left V 6 bases short and J 7 bases short, with 26 bases between. This CDR3 has 17 amino acids.

The V and J genes are TRBV5-1 and TRBJ2-7; TRBD1 aligns across 8 bases. This CDR3 is built from 13 residues. Germline assignment: CDR1 SGHRS and CDR2 YFSETQ. V was clipped by 3 bases and J by 5 bases; unmatched bases: 4. The CDR3 protein is CASSSLQGDEQYF. The CDR3 DNA reads as TGCGCCAGCAGCTCCTTACAGGGGGACGAGCAGTACTTC.

This chain links TRBV2 with TRBJ1-4, with 8 positions matching TRBD1. From germline, CDR1 is SNHLY and CDR2 FYNNEI. Unmatched junction bases numbered 15, after V lost 9 bases and J lost 12 bases. This CDR3 spans 14 amino acids. The DNA for the CDR3 is TGTGCCAGTAAACAGGGGGTAGCCTCAGCGGAACTGTTTTTT. This translates into CASKQGVASAELFF.

This clone was observed a handful of times. The V call is TRBV5-4, the J call TRBJ2-1; the D gene is possibly TRBD1 (6 bases). The CDR3 runs to 16 residues. Trimming left V 4 bases short and J 4 bases short, with 18 bases between. CDR1 is SGHNT, CDR2 YYREEE, per germline (reference sequence). CDR3 sequence reads: CASSPPLPRGYNEQFF. CDR3 bases: TGTGCCAGCAGCCCTCCCCTACCGAGGGGGTACAATGAGCAGTTCTTC.

The chain combines TRBV27 with TRBJ2-2; unclear D gene. The V and J ends lost 2 bases and 4 bases respectively, with 5 bases between them. The germline gives CDR1 MNHEY, CDR2 SMNVEV (reference sequence). The CDR3 spans 13 residues. The CDR3 here is CASSLPFTGELFF. Written as DNA, the CDR3 is TGTGCCAGCAGTTTACCTTTCACCGGGGAGCTGTTTTTT.

This clone occurred once. The chain uses TRBV10-3 and TRBJ1-5, with no clear D. The V gene lost 7 bases and the J gene lost 3 bases, with 10 bases spanning the gap. Per germline, CDR1 ENHRY and CDR2 SYGVKD. CDR3 length equals 13 residues. In DNA, the CDR3 is TGTGCCATCACGGGGTCCCTCAATCAGCCCCAGCATTTT. This sequence encodes CAITGSLNQPQHF.

The J gene is TRBJ2-7, the V gene TRBV5-6; tentatively, D is TRBD1 (6 bases). Germline loops: CDR1 SGHDT, CDR2 YYEEEE. The CDR3 contains 13 residues. V was pared by 0 bases and J by 3 bases, with 7 bases between. The DNA for the CDR3 is TGTGCCAGCAGCTTGGTAGGGGGCTACGAGCAGTACTTC. As protein: CASSLVGGYEQYF.

J is TRBJ2-3 and V is TRBV11-1; D remains ambiguous. Per the germline V gene, CDR1 is SGHAT and CDR2 is FQDESV (reference sequence). Trimming cost V 4 bases and J 1 base, with 9 bases left between them. The CDR3 is 14 residues long. The CDR3 coding sequence is TGTGCCAGCAGCTCACAAGTAGGCACAGATACGCAGTATTTT. Protein sequence: CASSSQVGTDTQYF.

The chain employs TRBV5-4 and TRBJ2-3, with TRBD2 identical over 8 bases. After removal of 4 bases from V and 5 bases from J, the junction contained 9 bases not matched to a gene. The CDR3 has 15 amino acids. CDR1 is SGHNT and CDR2 is YYREEE in the germline V gene (reference sequence). CDR3 in amino acids: CASSPGGAGRDTQYF. The CDR3 region has the DNA TGTGCCAGCAGCCCCGGGGGGGCGGGTCGAGATACGCAGTATTTT.

The chain employs TRBV6-6 and TRBJ2-7; TRBD1 aligns across 8 bases. This CDR3 region has 15 residues. CDR1 MNHNY and CDR2 SVGAGI come from the germline V gene (reference sequence). V gave up 2 bases and J gave up 5 bases; unmatched junction bases: 8. DNA of the CDR3: TGTGCCAGCAGTTACCAGGGACAGGTTGGCGACGAGCAGTACTTC. This codes for CASSYQGQVGDEQYF.

The chain employs TRBV7-9 and TRBJ2-7; D is ambiguous. Germline lookup yields CDR1 SEHNR and CDR2 FQNEAQ (reference sequence). The CDR3 is made up of 15 amino acids. With 1 base removed from V and 4 bases from J, the gap between germline ends came to 14 bases. The CDR3 coding sequence is TGTGCCAGCAGCTTAGGTCGGATCTCCTTGTACGAGCAGTACTTC. Translated: CASSLGRISLYEQYF. The variable domain in full, with the rest retrieved from reference TRBV7-9 and TRBJ2-7, is DTGVSQNPRHKITKRGQNVTFRCDPISEHNRLYWYRQTLGQGPEFLTYFQNEAQLEKSRLLSDRFSAERPKGSFSTLEIQRTEQGDSAMYLCASSLGRISLYEQYFGPGTRLTVT.

The V call is TRBV7-9, the J call TRBJ2-5; D gene unclear. Germline values: CDR1 SEHNR, CDR2 FQNEAQ (reference sequence). V shed 2 bases and J shed 3 bases, with 10 bases lying between them. The CDR3 runs 14 residues. CDR3 protein: CASSLLQEEETQYF. CDR3 nucleotide sequence: TGTGCCAGCAGCTTATTACAAGAAGAAGAGACCCAGTACTTC.

This chain joins TRBV2 and TRBJ1-5; a possible D gene is TRBD1 (6 bases). The CDR3 has 14 residues. V shed 5 bases and J shed 3 bases, with 11 bases lying between them. Germline CDR1 reads SNHLY; CDR2 reads FYNNEI. The CDR3 spells CASSQQGANQPQHF. The CDR3 DNA reads as TGTGCCAGCAGTCAACAGGGTGCCAATCAGCCCCAGCATTTT.

This clone has more than one count but fewer than ten. The rearrangement links TRBV18 to TRBJ1-1; 7 bases match TRBD1. Per the germline V gene, CDR1 is KGHSH and CDR2 is LQKENI. Trimming took 6 bases from V and 3 from J; bases not matched to a gene: 13. The CDR3 is 16 amino acids. In DNA, the CDR3 is TGTGCCAGCTCGCCTTTTGCGAGGGGGCTCTACACTGAAGCTTTCTTT. Residues: CASSPFARGLYTEAFF.

The chain carries TRBV11-2 and TRBJ2-5; tentatively, D is TRBD2 (7 bases). This CDR3 is 13 amino acids long. With 5 bases removed from V and 5 bases from J, the gap between germline ends came to 12 bases. Looked up from germline, CDR1 is SGHAT and CDR2 is FQNNGV. The CDR3 spells CASSRGAGETQYF. CDR3 DNA sequence: TGTGCCAGCAGCCGGGGGGCCGGGGAGACCCAGTACTTC.

The chain uses TRBV10-3 and TRBJ2-1; TRBD1 is a possible D gene (5 bases). Trimming stripped 3 bases from V and 3 bases from J, with 9 bases between. The CDR3 totals 14 residues. Germline assignment: CDR1 ENHRY and CDR2 SYGVKD. The CDR3: CAISDDSFYNEQFF. Here the CDR3 DNA reads TGTGCCATCAGTGACGACAGCTTCTACAATGAGCAGTTCTTC.

This clone has a single count. The chain recombines TRBV6-5 with TRBJ2-7; the D gene could be TRBD1 or TRBD2 (5 bases each). The V and J ends lost 8 bases and 7 bases respectively, with 18 bases between them. The CDR3 consists of 13 residues. Germline loops: CDR1 MNHEY, CDR2 SVGAGI. The CDR3 DNA sequence: TGTGCCAGCGGGAACGGGGCTTTTGGGGAGCAGTACTTC. Protein sequence: CASGNGAFGEQYF.

The V gene is TRBV7-2, the J gene TRBJ1-2, with D perhaps TRBD1 (6 bases). The CDR3 contains 16 residues. From germline, CDR1 is SGHTA and CDR2 FQGNSA. The V end lost 7 bases, the J end lost 4 bases, and 22 bases lay between the germline ends. The DNA for the CDR3 is TGTGCCAGCACAAACAACTGGGGTGGCAGGGGCTATGGCTACACCTTC. It translates to CASTNNWGGRGYGYTF.

The chain recombines TRBV7-9 with TRBJ2-1; a possible D gene is TRBD2 (6 bases). Per the germline V gene, CDR1 is SEHNR and CDR2 is FQNEAQ (reference sequence). V was trimmed by 6 bases and J by 8 bases, leaving 14 bases between them. The CDR3 totals 13 residues. CDR3: CASRRRGAHEQFF. The CDR3 DNA reads as TGTGCCAGCAGGAGGAGGGGAGCACATGAGCAGTTCTTC.